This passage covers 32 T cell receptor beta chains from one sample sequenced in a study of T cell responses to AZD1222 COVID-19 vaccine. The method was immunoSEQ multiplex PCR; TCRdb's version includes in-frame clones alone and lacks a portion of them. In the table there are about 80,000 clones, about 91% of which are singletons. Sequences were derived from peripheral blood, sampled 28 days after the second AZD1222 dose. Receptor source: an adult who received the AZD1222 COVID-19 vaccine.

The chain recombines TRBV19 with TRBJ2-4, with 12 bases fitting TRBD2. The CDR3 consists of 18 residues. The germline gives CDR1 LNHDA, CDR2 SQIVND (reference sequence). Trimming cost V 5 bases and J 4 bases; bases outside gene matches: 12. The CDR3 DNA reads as TGTGCCAGTAGTCCGGGACTAGCGGGTCCCAGGGGGAAAAACATTCAGTACTTC. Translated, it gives CASSPGLAGPRGKNIQYF.

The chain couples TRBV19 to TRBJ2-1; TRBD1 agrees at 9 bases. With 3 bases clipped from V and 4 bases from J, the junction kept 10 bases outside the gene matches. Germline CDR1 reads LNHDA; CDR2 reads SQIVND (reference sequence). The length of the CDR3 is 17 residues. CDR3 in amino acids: CASSIGSGTGTYNEQFF. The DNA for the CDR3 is TGTGCCAGTAGTATTGGGAGTGGGACAGGGACTTACAATGAGCAGTTCTTC.

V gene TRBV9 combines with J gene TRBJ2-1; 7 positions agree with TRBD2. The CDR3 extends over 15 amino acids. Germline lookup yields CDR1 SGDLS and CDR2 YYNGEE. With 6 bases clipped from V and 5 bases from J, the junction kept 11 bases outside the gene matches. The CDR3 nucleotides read TGTGCCAGCACCACCAGTGGCGGGAGAAACAATGAGCAGTTCTTC. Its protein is CASTTSGGRNNEQFF. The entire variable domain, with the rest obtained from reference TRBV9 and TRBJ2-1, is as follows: DSGVTQTPKHLITATGQRVTLRCSPRSGDLSVYWYQQSLDQGLQFLIQYYNGEERAKGNILERFSAQQFPDLHSELNLSSLELGDSALYFCASTTSGGRNNEQFFGPGTRLTVL.

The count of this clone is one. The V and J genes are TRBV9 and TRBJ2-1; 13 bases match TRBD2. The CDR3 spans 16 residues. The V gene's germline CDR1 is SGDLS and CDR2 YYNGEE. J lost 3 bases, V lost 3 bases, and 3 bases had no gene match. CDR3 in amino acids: CASSEGTSGNYNEQFF. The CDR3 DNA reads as TGTGCCAGCAGCGAAGGGACTAGCGGGAACTACAATGAGCAGTTCTTC.

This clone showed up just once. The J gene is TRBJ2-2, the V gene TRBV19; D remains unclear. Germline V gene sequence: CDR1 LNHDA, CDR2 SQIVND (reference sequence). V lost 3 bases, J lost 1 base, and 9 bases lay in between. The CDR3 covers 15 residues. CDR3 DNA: TGTGCCAGTAGTATGTCAACGGGGAACACCGGGGAGCTGTTTTTT. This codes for CASSMSTGNTGELFF.

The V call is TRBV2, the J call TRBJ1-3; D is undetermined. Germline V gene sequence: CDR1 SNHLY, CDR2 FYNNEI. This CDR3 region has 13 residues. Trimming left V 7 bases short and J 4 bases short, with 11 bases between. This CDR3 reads CASNDGLGNTIYF. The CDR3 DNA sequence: TGTGCCAGCAATGATGGCTTGGGAAACACCATATATTTT. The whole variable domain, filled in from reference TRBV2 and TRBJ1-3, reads EPEVTQTPSHQVTQMGQEVILRCVPISNHLYFYWYRQILGQKVEFLVSFYNNEISEKSEIFDDQFSVERPDGSNFTLKIRSTKLEDSAMYFCASNDGLGNTIYFGEGSWLTVV.

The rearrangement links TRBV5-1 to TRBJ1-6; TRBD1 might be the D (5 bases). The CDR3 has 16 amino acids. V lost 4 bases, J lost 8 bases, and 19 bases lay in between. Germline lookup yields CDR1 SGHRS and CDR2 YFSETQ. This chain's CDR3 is CASSLEGQGWDSPLHF. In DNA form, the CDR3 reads TGCGCCAGCAGCCTGGAAGGGCAGGGCTGGGATTCACCCCTCCACTTT.

The CDR3 nucleotides are TGCAGCGGTGGACAGTTTCTAGGGGAGCTGTTTTTT. Translation gives CSGGQFLGELFF. V usage is TRBV29-1 and J usage is TRBJ2-2, with D possibly being TRBD1 (6 bases). Per germline, CDR1 SQVTM and CDR2 ANQGSEA. This CDR3 is built from 12 residues. With 7 bases removed from V and 8 bases from J, the gap between germline ends came to 14 bases.

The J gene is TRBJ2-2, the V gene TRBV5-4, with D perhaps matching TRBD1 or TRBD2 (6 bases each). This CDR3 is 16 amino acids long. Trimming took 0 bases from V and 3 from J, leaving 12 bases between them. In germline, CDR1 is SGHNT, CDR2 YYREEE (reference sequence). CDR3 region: CASSLVRGLDTGELFF. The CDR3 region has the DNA TGTGCCAGCAGCTTGGTCCGGGGGCTTGACACCGGGGAGCTGTTTTTT.

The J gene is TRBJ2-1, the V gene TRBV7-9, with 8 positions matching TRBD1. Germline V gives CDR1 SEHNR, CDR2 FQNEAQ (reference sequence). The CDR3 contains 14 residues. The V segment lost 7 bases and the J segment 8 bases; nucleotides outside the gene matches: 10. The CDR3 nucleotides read TGTGCCAGCACTCCGGGACAGGTCCTGGATGAGCAGTTCTTC. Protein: CASTPGQVLDEQFF.

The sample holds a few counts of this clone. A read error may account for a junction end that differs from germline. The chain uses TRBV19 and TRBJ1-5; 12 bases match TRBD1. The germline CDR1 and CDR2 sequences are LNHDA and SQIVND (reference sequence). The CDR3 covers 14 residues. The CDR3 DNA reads TGTGCCAGCTCCGGGACAGGGGGCAAGCAGCCCCAGCATTTT. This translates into CASSGTGGKQPQHF.

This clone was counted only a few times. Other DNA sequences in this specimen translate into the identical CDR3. The CDR3 DNA reads as TGTGCCAGCAGTTTATGGGGGGAGGATACGCAGTATTTT. This sequence encodes CASSLWGEDTQYF. V usage is TRBV27 and J usage is TRBJ2-3; possible D gene TRBD2, 6 bases. The CDR3 runs to 13 residues. Germline V gives CDR1 MNHEY, CDR2 SMNVEV (reference sequence). The V gene lost 1 base and the J gene lost 6 bases, with 8 bases spanning the gap.

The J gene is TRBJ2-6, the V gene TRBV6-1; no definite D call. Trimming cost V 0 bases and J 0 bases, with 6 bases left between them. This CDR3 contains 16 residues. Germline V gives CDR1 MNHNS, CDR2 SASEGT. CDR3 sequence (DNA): TGTGCCAGCAGTGAAGCCCTACACTCTGGGGCCAACGTCCTGACTTTC. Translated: CASSEALHSGANVLTF.

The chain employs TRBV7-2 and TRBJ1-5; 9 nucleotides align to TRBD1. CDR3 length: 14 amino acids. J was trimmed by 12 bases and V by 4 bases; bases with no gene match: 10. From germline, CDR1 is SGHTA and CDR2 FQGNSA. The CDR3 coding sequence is TGTGCCAGCAGCTCCGTTTTGCGACAGGGGGGCCAGCATTTT. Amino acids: CASSSVLRQGGQHF. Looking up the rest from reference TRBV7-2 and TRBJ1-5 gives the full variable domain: GAGVSQSPSNKVTEKGKDVELRCDPISGHTALYWYRQSLGQGLEFLIYFQGNSAPDKSGLPSDRFSAERTGGSVSTLTIQRTQQEDSAVYLCASSSVLRQGGQHFGDGTRLSIL.

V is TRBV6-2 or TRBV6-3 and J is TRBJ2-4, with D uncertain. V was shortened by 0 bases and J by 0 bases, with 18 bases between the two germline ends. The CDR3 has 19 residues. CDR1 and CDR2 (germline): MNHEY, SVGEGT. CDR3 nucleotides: TGTGCCAGCAGTTACTCGAGACTTTTCCGGGCTGAAGCCAAAAACATTCAGTACTTC. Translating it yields CASSYSRLFRAEAKNIQYF.

In DNA form, the CDR3 reads TGTGCCAGCAGCCAGACGCCAGGGGAAGGAGGAAATACGCAGTATTTT. This sequence encodes CASSQTPGEGGNTQYF. J is TRBJ2-3 and V is TRBV3-1 (or the pseudogene TRBV3-2); maybe TRBD1 (6 bases). Germline lookup yields CDR1 LGHDT and CDR2 YNNKEL (reference sequence). V dropped 3 bases and J dropped 7 bases, with 20 bases sitting between them. The CDR3 contains 16 residues.

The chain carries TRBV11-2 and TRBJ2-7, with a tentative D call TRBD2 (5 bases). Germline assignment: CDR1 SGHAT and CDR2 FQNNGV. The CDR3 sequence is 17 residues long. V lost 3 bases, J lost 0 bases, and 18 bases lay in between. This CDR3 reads CASSFNSQLAHSYEQYF. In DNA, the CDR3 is TGTGCCAGCAGCTTCAACAGTCAGCTAGCTCACTCCTACGAGCAGTACTTC.

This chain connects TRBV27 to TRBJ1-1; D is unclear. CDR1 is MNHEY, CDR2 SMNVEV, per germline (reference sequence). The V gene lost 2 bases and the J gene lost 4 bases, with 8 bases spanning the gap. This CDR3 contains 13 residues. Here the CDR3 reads CASSLKGGTEAFF. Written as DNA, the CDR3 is TGTGCCAGCAGTTTAAAAGGTGGCACTGAAGCTTTCTTT.

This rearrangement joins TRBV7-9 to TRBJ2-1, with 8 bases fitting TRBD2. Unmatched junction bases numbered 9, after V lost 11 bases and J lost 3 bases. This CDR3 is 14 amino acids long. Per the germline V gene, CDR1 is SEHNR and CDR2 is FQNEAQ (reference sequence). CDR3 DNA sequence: TGTGCCGGGGGACCTAGCGGGTACTACAATGAGCAGTTCTTC. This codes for CAGGPSGYYNEQFF.

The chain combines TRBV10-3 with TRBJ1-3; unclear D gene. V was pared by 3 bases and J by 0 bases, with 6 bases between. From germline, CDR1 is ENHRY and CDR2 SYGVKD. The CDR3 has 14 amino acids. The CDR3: CAISEDYSGNTIYF. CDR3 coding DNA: TGTGCCATCAGTGAAGATTACTCTGGAAACACCATATATTTT.

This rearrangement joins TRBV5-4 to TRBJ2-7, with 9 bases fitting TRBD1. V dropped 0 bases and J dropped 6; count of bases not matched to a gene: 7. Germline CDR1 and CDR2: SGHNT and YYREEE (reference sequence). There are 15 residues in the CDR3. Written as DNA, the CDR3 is TGTGCCAGCAGCTTGGTTGGGACAGGGTTGACCGAGCAGTACTTC. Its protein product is CASSLVGTGLTEQYF.

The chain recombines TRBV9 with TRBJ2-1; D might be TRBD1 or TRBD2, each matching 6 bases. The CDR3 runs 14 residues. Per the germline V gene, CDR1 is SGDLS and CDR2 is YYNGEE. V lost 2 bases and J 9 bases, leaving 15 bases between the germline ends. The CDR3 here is CASSVRLEGGEQFF. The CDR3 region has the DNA TGTGCCAGCAGCGTCCGGCTAGAGGGGGGTGAGCAGTTCTTC.

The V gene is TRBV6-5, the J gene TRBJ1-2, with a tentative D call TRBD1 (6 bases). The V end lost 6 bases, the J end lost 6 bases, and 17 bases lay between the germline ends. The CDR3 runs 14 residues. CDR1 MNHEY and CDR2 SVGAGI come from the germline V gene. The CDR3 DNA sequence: TGTGCCAGCAGCTTGGGGGGGCATCTTAATGGCTACACCTTC. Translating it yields CASSLGGHLNGYTF.

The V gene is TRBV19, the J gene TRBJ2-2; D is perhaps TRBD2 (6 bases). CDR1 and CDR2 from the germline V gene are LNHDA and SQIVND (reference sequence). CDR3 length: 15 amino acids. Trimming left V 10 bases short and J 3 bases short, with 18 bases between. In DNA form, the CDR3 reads TGTGCCACCCCCCGCGGGGCTAGCTACACCGGGGAGCTGTTTTTT. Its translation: CATPRGASYTGELFF. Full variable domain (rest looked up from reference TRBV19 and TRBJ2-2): DGGITQSPKYLFRKEGQNVTLSCEQNLNHDAMYWYRQDPGQGLRLIYYSQIVNDFQKGDIAEGYSVSREKKESFPLTVTSAQKNPTAFYLCATPRGASYTGELFFGEGSRLTVL.

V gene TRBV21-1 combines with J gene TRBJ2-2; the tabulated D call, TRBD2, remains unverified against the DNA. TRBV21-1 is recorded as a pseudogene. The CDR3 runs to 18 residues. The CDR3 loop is CASSKGHGEGWNTGELFF. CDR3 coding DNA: TGTGCCAGCAGCAAAGGGCATGGGGAGGGGTGGAACACCGGGGAGCTGTTTTTT.

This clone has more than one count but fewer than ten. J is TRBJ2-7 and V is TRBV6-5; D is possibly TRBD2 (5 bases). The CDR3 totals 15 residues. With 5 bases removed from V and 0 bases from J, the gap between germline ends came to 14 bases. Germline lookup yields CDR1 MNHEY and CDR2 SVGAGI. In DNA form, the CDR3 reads TGTGCCAGCAGTCCGGACCGAACTAGCTCCTACGAGCAGTACTTC. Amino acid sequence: CASSPDRTSSYEQYF.

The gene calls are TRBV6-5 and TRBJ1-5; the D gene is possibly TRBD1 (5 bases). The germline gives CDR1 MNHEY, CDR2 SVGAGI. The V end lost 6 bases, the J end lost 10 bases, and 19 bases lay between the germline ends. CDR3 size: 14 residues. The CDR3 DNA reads TGTGCCAGCAGGGGGGTTGGATCCATCTCCCCCCAGCATTTT. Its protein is CASRGVGSISPQHF.

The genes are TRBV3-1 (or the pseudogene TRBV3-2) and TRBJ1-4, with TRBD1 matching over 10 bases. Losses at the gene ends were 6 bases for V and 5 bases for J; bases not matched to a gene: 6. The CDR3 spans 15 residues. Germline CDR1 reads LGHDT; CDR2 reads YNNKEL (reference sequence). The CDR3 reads CASRTTGGWNEKLFF. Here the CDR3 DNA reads TGTGCCAGCAGAACGACAGGGGGCTGGAATGAAAAACTGTTTTTT.

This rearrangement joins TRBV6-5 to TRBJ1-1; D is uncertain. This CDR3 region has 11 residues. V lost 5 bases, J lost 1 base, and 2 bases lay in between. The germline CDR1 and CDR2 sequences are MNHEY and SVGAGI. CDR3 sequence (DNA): TGTGCCAGCAGTAAGAACACTGAAGCTTTCTTT. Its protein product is CASSKNTEAFF.

Written as DNA, the CDR3 is TGTGCCAGCAGTTCTAGCGGGAATTCCTACAATGAGCAGTTCTTC. This encodes CASSSSGNSYNEQFF. V gene TRBV28 combines with J gene TRBJ2-1; 9 nucleotides align to TRBD2. Germline trimming cut 4 bases from V and 1 base from J; bases unmatched to any gene: 2. This CDR3 spans 15 amino acids. Germline values: CDR1 MDHEN, CDR2 SYDVKM.

This CDR3 reads CASSQGAGGSYEQYF. CDR3 bases: TGTGCCAGCAGCCAGGGGGCGGGGGGATCCTACGAGCAGTACTTC. This chain uses TRBV11-2 with TRBJ2-7; the D call may be TRBD1 or TRBD2 (8 bases each). CDR1 SGHAT and CDR2 FQNNGV come from the germline V gene. With 5 bases removed from V and 1 base from J, the gap between germline ends came to 15 bases. This CDR3 contains 15 residues.

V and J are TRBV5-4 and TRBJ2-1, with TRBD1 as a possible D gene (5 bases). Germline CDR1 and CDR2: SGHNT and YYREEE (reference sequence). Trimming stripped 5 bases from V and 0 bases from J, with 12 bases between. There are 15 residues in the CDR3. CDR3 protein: CASRLDKSSYNEQFF. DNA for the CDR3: TGTGCCAGCAGACTGGACAAGAGCTCCTACAATGAGCAGTTCTTC.